Below are 22 T cell receptor beta chains sequenced from a single sample in a study of metastatic and nonmetastatic thyroid tumors. Among the patients, none had received any treatment before thyroid surgery. Using MiXCR, TCRdb reanalyzed the PCR reads. The sample records 12,000 or so clones, approximately 30% being singletons. Sequences were obtained from adjacent normal tissue. These receptors were obtained from a male donor with papillary thyroid cancer or a benign thyroid nodule (not recorded which). Some clones in this sample may be carry-over from other donors' samples.

Within the sample, this clone is medium-sized. The chain combines TRBV19 with TRBJ1-5, with D hard to call. The CDR3 extends over 15 amino acids. Germline CDR1 and CDR2: LNHDA and SQIVND (reference sequence). V dropped 3 bases and J dropped 6 bases, with 15 bases sitting between them. The CDR3 sequence: CASSIGVSVVQPQHF. CDR3 sequence (DNA): TGTGCCAGTAGTATCGGTGTGTCAGTGGTTCAGCCCCAGCATTTT.

This clone is medium-sized (0.01 to 0.1%) in the sample. The rearrangement links TRBV6-5 to TRBJ2-2; TRBD2 matches 8 bases. The CDR3 has 16 residues. Germline-derived CDR1 and CDR2 are MNHEY and SVGAGI. After removal of 2 bases from V and 7 bases from J, the junction contained 9 bases not matched to a gene. The CDR3 region is CASSYPRGGAGGELFF. CDR3 DNA sequence: TGTGCCAGCAGTTACCCCCGGGGGGGCGCTGGCGGGGAGCTGTTTTTT.

The sample holds many counts of this clone. Since no conserved phenylalanine or tryptophan closes the CDR3, a read error is the likely cause. Because the CDR3's place on the DNA is in doubt, the DNA is left out and the CDR3 is given as listed by TCRdb. The chain links TRBV5-1 to TRBJ2-7; the listed D gene, TRBD1, was not tested against the DNA. Germline V gene data show CDR1 as SGHRS and CDR2 as YFSETQ. The CDR3 totals 15 residues, both ends included. CDR3 sequence: CASSVDRGRTYEQHL.

This clone was seen only a few times. The chain carries TRBV6-1 and TRBJ2-2; TRBD2 matches 10 bases. The CDR3 is 15 residues long. V was clipped by 5 bases and J by 4 bases; unmatched bases: 4. Germline CDR1 is MNHNS and CDR2 is SASEGT. CDR3 amino acids: CASSLRTSGTGELFF. DNA of the CDR3: TGTGCCAGCAGTTTAAGGACTAGCGGCACCGGGGAGCTGTTTTTT.

By share of the sample, this clone is medium-sized (0.01 to 0.1%). The chain joins TRBV6-2 or TRBV6-3 to TRBJ2-7; D ambiguous. The CDR3 is 13 residues long. V shed 5 bases and J shed 8 bases, with 16 bases lying between them. The germline gives CDR1 MNHEY, CDR2 SVGEGT. The CDR3 sequence is CASSGTRLEKQYF. The CDR3 DNA is TGTGCCAGCAGTGGAACCCGGTTGGAGAAGCAGTACTTC.

This clone was detected only a few times. V and J are TRBV30 and TRBJ2-1, with TRBD1 identical over 7 bases. The V and J ends lost 5 bases and 2 bases, in that order; junction bases with no gene match: 9. The germline gives CDR1 GTSNPN, CDR2 SVGIG (reference sequence). The length of the CDR3 is 15 residues. CDR3 bases: TGTGCCTGGGGAGAGGGGGCGGGCCCCTACAATGAGCAGTTCTTC. It yields the protein CAWGEGAGPYNEQFF.

This clone is termed medium-sized. V usage is TRBV5-1 and J usage is TRBJ2-5, with 8 bases that match TRBD2. Germline V CDR1 and CDR2: SGHRS, YFSETQ. The trim removed 1 base at V and 2 bases at J, leaving 4 bases unmatched. The CDR3 sequence is 15 residues long. CDR3 protein: CASSLNTGGQETQYF. In DNA, the CDR3 is TGCGCCAGCAGCTTGAATACGGGGGGGCAAGAGACCCAGTACTTC. Looking up the rest from reference TRBV5-1 and TRBJ2-5 gives the full variable domain: KAGVTQTPRYLIKTRGQQVTLSCSPISGHRSVSWYQQTPGQGLQFLFEYFSETQRNKGNFPGRFSGRQFSNSRSEMNVSTLELGDSALYLCASSLNTGGQETQYFGPGTRLLVL.

In this sample, this clone turned up once. The gene calls are TRBV7-2 and TRBJ2-5, with 7 nucleotides matching TRBD2. CDR1 SGHTA and CDR2 FQGNSA come from the germline V gene. CDR3 length: 14 amino acids. V lost 2 bases to trimming and J lost 5 bases; unmatched junction nucleotides: 5. The CDR3 region has the DNA TGTGCCAGCAGCTTAAGCTGGGGGGGTGAGACCCAGTACTTC. This sequence encodes CASSLSWGGETQYF.

Remarks on this clone: At one end, the junction sequence differs from germline, possibly due to a read error. V usage is TRBV6-1 and J usage is TRBJ1-2, with D uncertain. The CDR3 runs 14 residues. Per the germline V gene, CDR1 is MNHNS and CDR2 is SASEGT. CDR3 in amino acids: CASTERRVNYGYTF. The CDR3 DNA reads TGTGCCAGCACTGAAAGACGGGTTAACTATGGCTACACCTTC.

This clone has more than one count but fewer than ten. The CDR3 loop is CASSSLAGVTDTQYF. CDR3 in DNA: TGTGCCAGCAGTTCGTTGGCGGGAGTCACAGATACGCAGTATTTT. This sequence joins TRBV12-3 or TRBV12-4 and TRBJ2-3, with 7 bases lining up with TRBD2. V lost 4 bases to trimming and J lost 2 bases; unmatched junction nucleotides: 6. This CDR3 is 15 amino acids long.

There are a few counts of this clone. V gene TRBV20-1 combines with J gene TRBJ2-7; TRBD2 matches 10 bases. V lost 1 base, J lost 7 bases, and 7 bases stayed unmatched. CDR1 DFQATT and CDR2 SNEGSKA come from the germline V gene (reference sequence). The CDR3 loop spans 14 amino acids. The CDR3 region is CSARVAGGMGEQYF. CDR3 sequence (DNA): TGCAGTGCTAGAGTAGCGGGAGGAATGGGGGAGCAGTACTTC.

This clone showed up just a few times. This likely comes from a read error, as the CDR3 has no conserved phenylalanine or tryptophan at its end. V usage is TRBV2 and J usage is TRBJ1-6, with D possibly TRBD1 on 6 matching bases. The CDR3 loop spans 15 amino acids. CDR1 is SNHLY and CDR2 is FYNNEI in the germline V gene. In DNA form, the CDR3 reads TGTGCCAGCAGCGAAGGGGGGGGCCCTAATTCACCCCTCCACTCT. It codes for CASSEGGGPNSPLHS.

The rearrangement links TRBV11-2 to TRBJ1-6; 7 bases fit TRBD1. Germline V gene sequence: CDR1 SGHAT, CDR2 FQNNGV. Losses at the gene ends were 4 bases for V and 2 bases for J; bases not matched to a gene: 8. This CDR3 is built from 17 residues. CDR3 coding DNA: TGTGCCAGCAGCTCCGACAGGGCTTTAACCTATAATTCACCCCTCCACTTT. This gives the protein CASSSDRALTYNSPLHF.

The V call is TRBV2, the J call TRBJ2-7, with 7 bases identical to TRBD1. Trimming cost V 6 bases and J 2 bases; bases outside gene matches: 7. The CDR3 consists of 14 residues. Germline CDR1 SNHLY, CDR2 FYNNEI. The CDR3 here is CASSPGTEPYEQYF. The CDR3 nucleotides are TGTGCCAGCAGCCCTGGGACAGAGCCCTACGAGCAGTACTTC.

Relative to its sample, this clone is medium-sized. The chain combines TRBV5-1 with TRBJ1-1; D remains ambiguous. The CDR3 length is 12 residues. Germline V gene sequence: CDR1 SGHRS, CDR2 YFSETQ. V lost 5 bases, J lost 1 base, and 6 bases lay in between. The CDR3 protein is CASSFGNTEAFF. The CDR3 nucleotides read TGCGCCAGCAGTTTTGGGAACACTGAAGCTTTCTTT.

This clone has a count of ten or more. The identical CDR3 is also encoded by other nucleotide sequences in the sample. The chain is built from TRBV6-1 and TRBJ2-1, with D perhaps matching TRBD1 or TRBD2 (6 bases each). Per germline, CDR1 MNHNS and CDR2 SASEGT. Trimming took 2 bases from V and 15 from J, leaving 23 bases between them. CDR3 length: 15 residues. CDR3: CASSERGLEGVVGFF. The CDR3 DNA sequence: TGTGCCAGCAGTGAACGGGGTTTGGAGGGGGTAGTTGGGTTCTTC.

This rearrangement joins TRBV27 to TRBJ1-4, with unresolved D. Trimming removed 4 bases at V and 8 bases at J, with 14 bases between. The CDR3 runs to 14 residues. Germline lookup yields CDR1 MNHEY and CDR2 SMNVEV (reference sequence). CDR3 amino acids: CASSYAGVEEKLFF. The CDR3 DNA reads TGTGCCAGCAGTTACGCGGGCGTGGAAGAAAAACTGTTTTTT.

The V gene is TRBV20-1, the J gene TRBJ1-1, with D possibly TRBD1 on 6 matching bases. Trimming shortened V by 3 bases and J by 5 bases, and 16 bases separated the two germline ends. Germline CDR1 reads DFQATT; CDR2 reads SNEGSKA (reference sequence). The CDR3 spans 14 residues. CDR3 nucleotide sequence: TGCAGTGCTAGCGGGCCGGGGGCGAGGACTGAAGCTTTCTTT. Translated: CSASGPGARTEAFF.

This clone came up a few times. The sample holds other DNA sequences that translate to the same CDR3. This rearrangement joins TRBV28 to TRBJ1-2, with unresolved D. CDR3 length: 12 amino acids. V lost 3 bases and J 3 bases, leaving 5 bases between the germline ends. CDR1 and CDR2 from the germline V gene are MDHEN and SYDVKM. In nucleotides, the CDR3 is TGTGCCAGCAGTTTGTCCGACTATGGCTACACCTTC. Translation: CASSLSDYGYTF.

The chain links TRBV6-2 or TRBV6-3 to TRBJ2-5, with D possibly TRBD2 on 5 matching bases. The CDR3 runs 12 residues. Germline lookup yields CDR1 MNHEY and CDR2 SVGEGT. Trimming cost V 5 bases and J 5 bases, with 9 bases left between them. The CDR3 spells CASSGETETQYF. The CDR3 DNA follows: TGTGCCAGCAGTGGGGAGACGGAGACCCAGTACTTC.

The CDR3 sequence: CASSPLAGRVVTEAFF. The CDR3 DNA sequence: TGTGCCAGCAGCCCTCTGGCAGGGAGAGTAGTCACTGAAGCTTTCTTT. The chain links TRBV7-7 to TRBJ1-1, with TRBD1 as a possible D gene (5 bases). This CDR3 contains 16 residues. V lost 5 bases and J 4 bases, leaving 20 bases between the germline ends. The V gene's germline CDR1 is SSHAT and CDR2 FNYEAQ (reference sequence).

In its sample, this clone ranks as medium-sized (0.01 to 0.1%). V and J are TRBV12-3 or TRBV12-4 and TRBJ2-7, with D possibly being TRBD2 (6 bases). V was shortened by 7 bases and J by 0 bases, with 13 bases between the two germline ends. The CDR3 is made up of 14 amino acids. In nucleotides, the CDR3 is TGTGCCAGCACCGAGGCGGGGCGCTCCTACGAGCAGTACTTC. Translated, it gives CASTEAGRSYEQYF.